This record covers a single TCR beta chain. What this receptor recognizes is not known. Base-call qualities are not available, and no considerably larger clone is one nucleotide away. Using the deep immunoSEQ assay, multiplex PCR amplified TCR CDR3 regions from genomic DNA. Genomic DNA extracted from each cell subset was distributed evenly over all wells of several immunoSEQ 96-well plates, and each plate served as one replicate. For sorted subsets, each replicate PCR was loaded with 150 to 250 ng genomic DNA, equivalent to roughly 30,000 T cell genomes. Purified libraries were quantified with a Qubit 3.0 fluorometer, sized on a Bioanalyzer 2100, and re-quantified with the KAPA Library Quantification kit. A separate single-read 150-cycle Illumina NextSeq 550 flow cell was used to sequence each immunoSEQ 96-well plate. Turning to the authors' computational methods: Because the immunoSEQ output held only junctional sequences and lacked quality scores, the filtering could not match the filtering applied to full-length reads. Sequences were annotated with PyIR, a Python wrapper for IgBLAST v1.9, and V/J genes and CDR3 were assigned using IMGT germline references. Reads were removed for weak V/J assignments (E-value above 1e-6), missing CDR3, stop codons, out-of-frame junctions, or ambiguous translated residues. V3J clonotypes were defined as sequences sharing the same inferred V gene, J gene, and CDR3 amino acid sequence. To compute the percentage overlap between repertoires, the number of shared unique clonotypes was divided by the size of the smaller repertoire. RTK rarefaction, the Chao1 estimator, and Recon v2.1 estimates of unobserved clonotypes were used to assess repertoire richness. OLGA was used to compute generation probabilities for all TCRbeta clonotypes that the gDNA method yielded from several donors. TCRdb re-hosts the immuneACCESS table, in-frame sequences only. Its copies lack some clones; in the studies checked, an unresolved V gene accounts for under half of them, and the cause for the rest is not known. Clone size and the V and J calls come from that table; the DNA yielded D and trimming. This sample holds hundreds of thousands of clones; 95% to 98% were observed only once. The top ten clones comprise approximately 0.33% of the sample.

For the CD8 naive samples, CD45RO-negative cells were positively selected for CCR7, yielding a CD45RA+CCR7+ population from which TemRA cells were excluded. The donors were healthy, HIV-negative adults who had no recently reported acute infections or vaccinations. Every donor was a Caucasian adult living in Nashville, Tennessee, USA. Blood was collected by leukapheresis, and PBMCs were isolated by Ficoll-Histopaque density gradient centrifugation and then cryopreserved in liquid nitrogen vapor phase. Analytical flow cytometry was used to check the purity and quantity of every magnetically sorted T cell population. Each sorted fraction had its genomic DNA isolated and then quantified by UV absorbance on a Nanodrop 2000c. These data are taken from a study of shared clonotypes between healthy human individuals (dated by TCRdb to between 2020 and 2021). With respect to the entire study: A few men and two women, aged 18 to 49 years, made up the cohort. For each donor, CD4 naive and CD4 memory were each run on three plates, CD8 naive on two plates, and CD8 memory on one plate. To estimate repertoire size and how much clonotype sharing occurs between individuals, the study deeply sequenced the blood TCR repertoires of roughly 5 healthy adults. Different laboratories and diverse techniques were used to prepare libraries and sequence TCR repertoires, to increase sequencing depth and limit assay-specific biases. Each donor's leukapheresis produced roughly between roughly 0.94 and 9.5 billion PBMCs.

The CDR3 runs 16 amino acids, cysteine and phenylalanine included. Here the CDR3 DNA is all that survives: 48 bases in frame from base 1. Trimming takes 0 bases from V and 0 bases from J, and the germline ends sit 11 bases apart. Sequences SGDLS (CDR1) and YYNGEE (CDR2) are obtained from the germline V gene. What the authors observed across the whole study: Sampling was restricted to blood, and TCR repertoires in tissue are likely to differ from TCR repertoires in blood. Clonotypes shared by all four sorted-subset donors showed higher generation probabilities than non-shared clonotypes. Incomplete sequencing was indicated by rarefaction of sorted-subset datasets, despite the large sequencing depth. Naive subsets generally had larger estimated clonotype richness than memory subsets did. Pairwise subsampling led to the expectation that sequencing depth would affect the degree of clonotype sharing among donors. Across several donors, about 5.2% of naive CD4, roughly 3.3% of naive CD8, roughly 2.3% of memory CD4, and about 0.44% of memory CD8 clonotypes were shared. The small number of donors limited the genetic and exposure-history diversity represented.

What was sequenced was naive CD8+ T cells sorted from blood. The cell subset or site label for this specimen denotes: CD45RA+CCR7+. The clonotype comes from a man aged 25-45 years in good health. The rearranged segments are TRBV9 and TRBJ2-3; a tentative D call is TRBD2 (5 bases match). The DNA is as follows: TGTGCCAGCAGCGTAGGAAATAGCGCTAGCACAGATACGCAGTATTTT. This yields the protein CASSVGNSASTDTQYF.